These 10 T cell receptor beta chains were all obtained from the same sample, sequenced in a study of early T cells in non-severe SARS-CoV-2 infection. TCRdb recomputed calls from the 5' RACE reads with MiXCR, one row per CDR3 protein. Among around 76,000 distinct CDR3 sequences, 12% were seen once, and the ten largest hold around 4.3%. Sequencing input: whole blood. The source is an adult who was a healthcare worker with PCR-confirmed SARS-CoV-2 infection or an uninfected control (not recorded which).

The chain carries TRBV9 and TRBJ2-7; 9 positions match TRBD2. J was trimmed by 5 bases and V by 4 bases; bases with no gene match: 10. The CDR3 spans 15 residues. Per the germline V gene, CDR1 is SGDLS and CDR2 is YYNGEE. CDR3 protein: CASSPPGTSTDEQYF. For the CDR3, the DNA is TGTGCCAGCAGCCCCCCTGGGACTAGCACAGACGAGCAGTACTTC.

There are a few counts of this clonotype. The chain employs TRBV6-5 and TRBJ2-1; D remains ambiguous. Trimming took 4 bases from V and 10 from J, leaving 8 bases between them. This CDR3 spans 11 amino acids. CDR1 is MNHEY, CDR2 SVGAGI, per germline. CDR3 in DNA: TGTGCCAGCAGTTCTGACTGGGAGCAGTTCTTC. This encodes CASSSDWEQFF.

In its sample, this clonotype was seen many times. Germline is not matched at one junction end, which may reflect a read error. The V call is TRBV28, the J call TRBJ2-7, with unresolved D. Germline lookup yields CDR1 MDHEN and CDR2 SYDVKM. The CDR3 is 12 residues long. CDR3 residues: CASSRDTRVNNF. The CDR3 DNA is TGTGCCAGCAGTCGCGATACCCGGGTAAATAACTTC. Filled out from reference TRBV28 and TRBJ2-7, the complete variable domain reads DVKVTQSSRYLVKRTGEKVFLECVQDMDHENMFWYRQDPGLGLRLIYFSYDVKMKEKGDIPEGYSVSREKKERFSLILESASTNQTSMYLCASSRDTRVNNFGPGTRLTVT.

The genes are TRBV28 and TRBJ2-4; 10 bases match TRBD2. In germline, CDR1 is MDHEN, CDR2 SYDVKM. The junction had 7 bases not matched to a gene; V was cut back by 8 bases and J by 6 bases. The CDR3 consists of 14 residues. CDR3 sequence reads: CASALAGNRNIQYF. DNA for the CDR3: TGTGCCAGCGCACTAGCGGGAAACAGAAACATTCAGTACTTC. Looking up the rest from reference TRBV28 and TRBJ2-4 gives the full variable domain: DVKVTQSSRYLVKRTGEKVFLECVQDMDHENMFWYRQDPGLGLRLIYFSYDVKMKEKGDIPEGYSVSREKKERFSLILESASTNQTSMYLCASALAGNRNIQYFGAGTRLSVL.

This clonotype has more than one count but fewer than ten. CDR3 sequence (DNA): TGTGCCAGCAGTTACTCGATGAGCAGTTATAGCAATCAGCCCCAGCATTTT. Translated: CASSYSMSSYSNQPQHF. The chain recombines TRBV6-2 or TRBV6-3 with TRBJ1-5; no reliable D call. Per the germline V gene, CDR1 is MNHEY and CDR2 is SVGEGT. This CDR3 spans 17 amino acids. V gave up 0 bases and J gave up 0 bases, with 12 bases separating them.

There are a few counts of this clonotype. The rearrangement links TRBV30 to TRBJ2-1; TRBD1 matches at 7 bases. Germline trimming cut 3 bases from V and 4 bases from J; bases unmatched to any gene: 6. CDR3 length: 14 residues. Germline CDR1 is GTSNPN and CDR2 is SVGIG (reference sequence). The CDR3 here is CAWSGDRAYNEQFF. CDR3 bases: TGTGCCTGGAGCGGAGACAGGGCTTACAATGAGCAGTTCTTC.

In this sample, this clonotype turned up a few times. This chain joins TRBV7-9 and TRBJ2-2, with a weak D call TRBD2 (6 bases). Trimming shortened V by 2 bases and J by 7 bases, and 14 bases separated the two germline ends. CDR3 size: 15 residues. Germline CDR1 and CDR2: SEHNR and FQNEAQ (reference sequence). The CDR3 protein is CASSLFGGSGGELFF. CDR3 in DNA: TGTGCCAGCAGCTTATTTGGAGGGAGCGGCGGGGAGCTGTTTTTT.

By sample fraction, this clonotype is medium-sized. The J gene is TRBJ2-5, the V gene TRBV29-1; D unclear. The CDR3 has 16 amino acids. The V gene's germline CDR1 is SQVTM and CDR2 ANQGSEA. The V and J ends lost 1 base and 2 bases respectively, with 17 bases between them. In DNA form, the CDR3 reads TGCAGCGTTGAAGGTATCTCGCCAGTAATTCAAGAGACCCAGTACTTC. This encodes CSVEGISPVIQETQYF.

This clonotype has at least ten counts. The rearrangement uses TRBV28 and TRBJ2-1; tentative D call: TRBD2 (6 bases). The V gene's germline CDR1 is MDHEN and CDR2 SYDVKM. The CDR3 covers 12 residues. The V end was cut by 5 bases, the J end by 9 bases, with 11 bases between. The CDR3 protein is CASSQGLPEQFF. The CDR3 DNA sequence: TGTGCCAGCAGTCAGGGACTCCCTGAGCAGTTCTTC.

The rearrangement links TRBV10-1 to TRBJ2-1; the D gene could be TRBD1 or TRBD2 (7 bases each). The V gene's germline CDR1 is WNHNN and CDR2 SYGVQD (reference sequence). Trimming removed 3 bases at V and 9 bases at J, with 12 bases between. The CDR3 covers 13 residues. The CDR3 DNA reads as TGCGCCAGCAGTGACGACAGGGAGGGTGAGCAGTTCTTC. Translated: CASSDDREGEQFF.